This TCR beta chain derives from a study of cytomegalovirus exposure and HLA in healthy donors. With 60 Vbeta and 13 Jbeta primers, the PCR was carried out. TCRdb's table, derived via immunoSEQ multiplex PCR, lists solely in-frame clones and lacks some. Of 150,000 to 200,000 clones listed, about 85% were seen once; the top ten hold 1.9%. There are 14 residues in the CDR3. CDR1 is SGHRS, CDR2 YFSETQ, per germline. The ends lost 6 bases at V and 0 bases at J; junction bases unmatched: 5. Details on this clone: As yet, its antigen is unknown.

Findings and caveats of the study: Some V segments, including TRBV6-2 and TRBV6-3, were excluded as indistinguishable. When analyzed later, a missense DCLRE1C variant was found to be linked to TCR beta V- and J-gene trimming.

This receptor was obtained from a man between 18 and 29 years old in good health and CMV-seronegative. Sequencing used PBMCs. The chain couples TRBV5-1 to TRBJ1-1; 7 bases map to TRBD1. The CDR3 region has the DNA TGCGCCAGCAAGAACAGGGGTTTGAACACTGAAGCTTTCTTT. Translation gives CASKNRGLNTEAFF.